The source of this T cell receptor (beta chain) is a study of blood T cell repertoires in COVID-19. Study-level information: Acute and convalescent COVID-19 samples came from the United States, Italy and Spain. The cDNA or gDNA used as material had been derived from T cells, B-cell-depleted T cells, or PBMCs.

Sequencing was performed with immunoSEQ multiplex PCR; in TCRdb, only in-frame clones are kept and a portion is missing. The table lists around 88,000 clones, around nine tenths of them singletons. Germline lookup yields CDR1 LNHDA and CDR2 SQIVND (reference sequence). The CDR3 has 14 residues. The germline V and J ends were trimmed by 3 bases and 6 bases, with 14 bases remaining between them. The sequencing sample was made of peripheral blood. The V gene is TRBV19, the J gene TRBJ1-1; D is possibly TRBD1 (6 bases). This TCR was sampled from a woman over 75 with acute or convalescent COVID-19. The CDR3 loop reads CASSMWGHDPEAFF. The DNA of the CDR3 is TGTGCCAGTAGTATGTGGGGACACGACCCTGAAGCTTTCTTT.